This T cell receptor (beta chain) is drawn from a study of OX40 agonist ivuxolimab in advanced cancers. Study-level points and caveats: Relative to CD4+, CD8+ T cells held more expanded clones on average.

V lost 4 bases to trimming and J lost 5 bases, with 9 bases between them. Germline V gives CDR1 SEHNR, CDR2 FQNEAQ (reference sequence). This CDR3 comprises 13 residues. Comments on this clone: Its antigen remains unidentified.

The method was immunoSEQ multiplex PCR; TCRdb's version includes in-frame clones alone and lacks a portion of them. The data show about 81,000 clones, approximately 90% seen once. This TCR came from an adult with an advanced solid tumor such as melanoma, head and neck, liver or kidney cancer. The chain employs TRBV7-9 and TRBJ1-5; D might be TRBD1 (5 bases). The input for sequencing was CD4+ or CD8+ T cells sorted from blood, taken in a trial of the OX40 agonist ivuxolimab. The DNA of the CDR3 is TGTGCCAGCAGCTCCAGGGAATATCAGCCCCAGCATTTT. Residues: CASSSREYQPQHF.